These 19 T cell receptor beta chains were sequenced from one sample in a study of blood T cell repertoires in COVID-19. Produced via immunoSEQ multiplex PCR; TCRdb's table is partial and in-frame only. The sample has about 410,000 clones; roughly 85% are singletons. Sequenced material: peripheral blood. Receptor source: a woman in her 30s with active or convalescent COVID-19.

This sequence joins TRBV6-1 and TRBJ2-7; 8 nucleotides line up with TRBD1. The CDR3 length is 16 residues. The V gene's germline CDR1 is MNHNS and CDR2 SASEGT. V was pared by 4 bases and J by 6 bases, with 14 bases of the junction left unmatched. The CDR3, as DNA: TGTGCCAGCAGTGCAGGGAGTCGAGACAGGGGTTCCGAGCAGTACTTC. Translated, it gives CASSAGSRDRGSEQYF.

V gene TRBV18 combines with J gene TRBJ1-4, with D perhaps TRBD1 (5 bases). V dropped 4 bases and J dropped 8 bases, with 11 bases sitting between them. Germline-derived CDR1 and CDR2 are KGHSH and LQKENI. The CDR3 length is 13 residues. The CDR3 region has the DNA TGTGCCAGCTCACAGGGGCCAGCGGAAAAACTGTTTTTT. As protein: CASSQGPAEKLFF.

V usage is TRBV7-9 and J usage is TRBJ1-6; 10 bases fit TRBD1. The CDR3 extends over 16 amino acids. Trimming took 5 bases from V and 3 from J; bases not matched to a gene: 4. Germline lookup yields CDR1 SEHNR and CDR2 FQNEAQ (reference sequence). The CDR3 reads CASSRQGALYNSPLHF. The CDR3, as DNA: TGTGCCAGCAGCCGACAGGGGGCTCTCTATAATTCACCCCTCCACTTT.

The rearrangement uses TRBV7-8 and TRBJ1-2; D call uncertain. Trimming took 5 bases from V and 4 from J, leaving 20 bases between them. This CDR3 contains 16 residues. Germline lookup yields CDR1 SGHVS and CDR2 FQNEAQ. CDR3 in DNA: TGTGCCAGCAGCAGACTCCTAACGGCGGGAGGCTATGGCTACACCTTC. Its translation: CASSRLLTAGGYGYTF.

This chain joins TRBV19 and TRBJ1-1, with a weak D call TRBD1 (5 bases). Germline lookup yields CDR1 LNHDA and CDR2 SQIVND (reference sequence). Trimming shortened V by 5 bases and J by 6 bases, and 13 bases separated the two germline ends. The CDR3 has 13 amino acids. The CDR3 DNA follows: TGTGCCAGTAGTCCCCAGGGATTCTCTGAAGCTTTCTTT. It translates to CASSPQGFSEAFF.

This clone was observed a few times. A read error may account for a junction end that differs from germline. J is TRBJ1-1 and V is TRBV18, with TRBD1 matching over 7 bases. The CDR3 is 11 amino acids. Germline V gives CDR1 KGHSH, CDR2 LQKENI. CDR3 protein: CLSQGDTEAFF. The CDR3, as DNA: TGCCTGAGCCAGGGGGACACTGAAGCTTTCTTT.

The chain employs TRBV28 and TRBJ1-4; D possibly corresponds to TRBD1 (6 bases). The CDR3 extends over 14 amino acids. V lost 3 bases, J lost 8 bases, and 13 bases lay in between. Germline CDR1 is MDHEN and CDR2 is SYDVKM. The CDR3 coding sequence is TGTGCCAGCAGTTTGTCTGGGGGGGCGGAAAAACTGTTTTTT. Translating gives CASSLSGGAEKLFF.

The chain links TRBV19 to TRBJ1-2; 8 positions match TRBD1. This CDR3 region has 13 residues. The germline V gene encodes CDR1 LNHDA and CDR2 SQIVND (reference sequence). Trimming removed 5 bases from V and 7 bases from J; junction bases left unmatched: 6. DNA of the CDR3: TGTGCCAGTAGTCGGCAGGGGGCGAGTGGCTACACCTTC. This codes for CASSRQGASGYTF.

The chain recombines TRBV15 with TRBJ1-4; 9 positions agree with TRBD1. J lost 8 bases, V lost 2 bases, and 6 bases had no gene match. There are 15 residues in the CDR3. Germline V CDR1 and CDR2: LNHNV, YYDKDF (reference sequence). CDR3 loop: CATSRRTGVGEKLFF. Here the CDR3 DNA reads TGTGCCACCAGCAGACGGACAGGGGTAGGGGAAAAACTGTTTTTT.

This clone was recorded once. The chain links TRBV5-1 to TRBJ2-7; 7 bases align to TRBD1. The CDR3 is 15 amino acids. Germline CDR1 is SGHRS and CDR2 is YFSETQ. Trimming took 4 bases from V and 2 from J; bases not matched to a gene: 9. This chain's CDR3 is CASSVGQWGPYEQYF. The DNA for the CDR3 is TGCGCCAGCAGCGTGGGACAGTGGGGCCCCTACGAGCAGTACTTC.

The V call is TRBV11-2, the J call TRBJ2-7; TRBD1 might be the D (6 bases). CDR1 SGHAT and CDR2 FQNNGV come from the germline V gene. Trimming pared 6 bases from V and 2 bases from J, leaving 14 bases between. The CDR3 runs 14 residues. The CDR3: CASRISQGTYEQYF. The CDR3 nucleotides are TGTGCCAGCAGGATCTCGCAGGGGACCTACGAGCAGTACTTC.

CDR3 sequence: CASSYDALAGNQETQYF. CDR3 nucleotides: TGTGCCAGCAGTTACGATGCCCTGGCGGGGAACCAAGAGACCCAGTACTTC. The V call is TRBV6-2 or TRBV6-3, the J call TRBJ2-5; D might be TRBD2 (6 bases). V dropped 2 bases and J dropped 0 bases, with 16 bases sitting between them. Germline CDR1 is MNHEY and CDR2 is SVGEGT. The CDR3 length is 17 residues.

This chain links TRBV6-5 with TRBJ1-6; no definite D call. The CDR3 totals 14 residues. The V end was cut by 7 bases, the J end by 10 bases, with 17 bases between. Germline V CDR1 and CDR2: MNHEY, SVGAGI. The CDR3 DNA reads TGTGCCAGCAATCTAGGGAGGGAGACGTCACCCCTCCACTTT. Amino acids: CASNLGRETSPLHF.

The chain has TRBV5-1 and TRBJ1-1; TRBD1 agrees at 8 bases. This CDR3 contains 14 residues. Germline CDR1 reads SGHRS; CDR2 reads YFSETQ. The ends lost 4 bases at V and 5 bases at J; junction bases unmatched: 7. CDR3 region: CASSRTDRVTEAFF. The CDR3 DNA is TGCGCCAGCAGCCGGACGGACAGGGTTACTGAAGCTTTCTTT.

The J gene is TRBJ2-1, the V gene TRBV9; TRBD1 might be the D (6 bases). The V and J ends lost 0 bases and 5 bases respectively, with 12 bases between them. The germline V gene encodes CDR1 SGDLS and CDR2 YYNGEE. The CDR3 consists of 15 residues. The CDR3 nucleotides are TGTGCCAGCAGCGTAGAGGTGGACAGAGACAATGAGCAGTTCTTC. As protein: CASSVEVDRDNEQFF.

The chain is built from TRBV5-1 and TRBJ2-3; D unclear. This CDR3 comprises 16 residues. Germline V gene sequence: CDR1 SGHRS, CDR2 YFSETQ. The V end was cut by 0 bases, the J end by 1 base, with 12 bases between. In DNA form, the CDR3 reads TGCGCCAGCAGCTTGGGTCAGGCCTTTGGCACAGATACGCAGTATTTT. It codes for CASSLGQAFGTDTQYF.

The rearrangement uses TRBV5-1 and TRBJ1-5; maybe TRBD1 (6 bases). Looked up from germline, CDR1 is SGHRS and CDR2 is YFSETQ. CDR3 size: 14 residues. The ends were cut back, 4 bases at V and 6 bases at J, with 14 bases in the middle. CDR3 residues: CASSLKQGGQPQHF. The CDR3 nucleotides read TGCGCCAGCAGCCTAAAACAGGGTGGTCAGCCCCAGCATTTT. The entire variable domain, with the rest obtained from reference TRBV5-1 and TRBJ1-5, is as follows: KAGVTQTPRYLIKTRGQQVTLSCSPISGHRSVSWYQQTPGQGLQFLFEYFSETQRNKGNFPGRFSGRQFSNSRSEMNVSTLELGDSALYLCASSLKQGGQPQHFGDGTRLSIL.

The rearrangement uses TRBV6-1 and TRBJ1-5, with 10 bases fitting TRBD1. J gave up 7 bases and V 3 bases, and 12 bases lay outside the gene matches. CDR1 is MNHNS, CDR2 SASEGT, per germline. The CDR3 runs to 17 residues. CDR3 DNA sequence: TGTGCCAGCAGTGATGAGGGACGGACAGGGGGTGTACAGCCCCAGCATTTT. Protein: CASSDEGRTGGVQPQHF.

This clone was counted once. This chain uses TRBV5-1 with TRBJ1-3; a weak D match, TRBD1 (5 bases). V gave up 5 bases and J gave up 7 bases, with 13 bases separating them. The CDR3 contains 13 residues. CDR1 is SGHRS and CDR2 is YFSETQ in the germline V gene. The CDR3 nucleotides are TGCGCCAGCAGTGCAGGGCATGGGAACACCATATATTTT. Translated, it gives CASSAGHGNTIYF.